This is a list of T cell receptor beta chains from one sample in a study of blood T cell repertoires in COVID-19. Sequenced by immunoSEQ multiplex PCR; TCRdb stores in-frame clones only, minus some. The data contain roughly 420,000 clones, around 87% of them seen just once; the ten biggest clones take up over 0.9%. The sample comprised PBMCs or T cells enriched from blood (not recorded which). All receptors come from a woman aged 25 to 39 with acute COVID-19. Each CDR3 is given with its conserved first and last residue. D genes are given only for firm matches. Clone size, where shown, is once, few, many, or a class for clones that have expanded.

d_gene: .; j_gene: TRBJ1-1; abundance: .; v_gene: TRBV3-1/TRBV3-2; CDR3nt: TGTGCCAGCAGCCAGTTGCGACCAGGGGTCGGCACTGAAGCTTTCTTT; CDR3aa: CASSQLRPGVGTEAFF
d_gene: TRBD2; j_gene: TRBJ2-4; abundance: .; v_gene: TRBV30; CDR3nt: TGTGCCTTTAATCTCAGAACGGGGGGGAAAAACATTCAGTACTTC; CDR3aa: CAFNLRTGGKNIQYF
d_gene: TRBD1; j_gene: TRBJ1-1; abundance: .; v_gene: TRBV7-9; CDR3nt: TGTGCCAGCAGCACTGGACAGGGTAGGGGCACTGAAGCTTTCTTT; CDR3aa: CASSTGQGRGTEAFF
d_gene: .; j_gene: TRBJ1-4; abundance: many; v_gene: TRBV9; CDR3nt: TGTGCCAGCAGCAGGACACAGGGCGGTGAAAAACTGTTTTTT; CDR3aa: CASSRTQGGEKLFF
d_gene: .; j_gene: TRBJ1-2; abundance: .; v_gene: TRBV9; CDR3nt: TGTGCCAGCAGCCCCTTTGGGGGGGTGGGCCACTATGGCTACACCTTC; CDR3aa: CASSPFGGVGHYGYTF
d_gene: .; j_gene: TRBJ1-4; abundance: .; v_gene: TRBV7-9; CDR3nt: TGTGCCAGCAGCCCTCCATGGGGGCAAGGGGAAAAACTGTTTTTT; CDR3aa: CASSPPWGQGEKLFF
d_gene: TRBD2; j_gene: TRBJ2-1; abundance: .; v_gene: TRBV13; CDR3nt: TGTGCCAGCAGCTCAACGGGGGGACTAGCGTACCCAAGGGGGTACAATGAGCAGTTCTTC; CDR3aa: CASSSTGGLAYPRGYNEQFF
d_gene: TRBD1; j_gene: TRBJ1-1; abundance: .; v_gene: TRBV7-8; CDR3nt: TGTGCCAGCAGCTTAAACGAGGCAACAGGGGGACACACTGAAGCTTTCTTT; CDR3aa: CASSLNEATGGHTEAFF
d_gene: .; j_gene: TRBJ1-1; abundance: .; v_gene: TRBV18; CDR3nt: TGTGCCAGCTCACCACAGAGCGATACTGAAGCTTTCTTT; CDR3aa: CASSPQSDTEAFF
d_gene: .; j_gene: TRBJ1-4; abundance: .; v_gene: TRBV9; CDR3nt: TGTGCCAGCAGCCCCCCAGGGGTGGCGGAAAAACTGTTTTTT; CDR3aa: CASSPPGVAEKLFF
d_gene: .; j_gene: TRBJ1-2; abundance: .; v_gene: TRBV13; CDR3nt: TGTGCCAGCAGCTTAGAACAGGGTTATAACTATGGCTACACCTTC; CDR3aa: CASSLEQGYNYGYTF
d_gene: .; j_gene: TRBJ2-5; abundance: .; v_gene: TRBV6-5; CDR3nt: TGTGCCAGCAGGGGGACTCTCCAAGAGACCCAGTACTTC; CDR3aa: CASRGTLQETQYF
d_gene: .; j_gene: TRBJ2-2; abundance: once; v_gene: TRBV29-1; CDR3nt: TGCAGCGTTCGGGGCAGGGGGAACACCGGGGAGCTGTTTTTT; CDR3aa: CSVRGRGNTGELFF
d_gene: TRBD1; j_gene: TRBJ2-7; abundance: .; v_gene: TRBV10-3; CDR3nt: TGTGCCATCAGTGAGATGGTGGGACAGCCCTACGAGCAGTACTTC; CDR3aa: CAISEMVGQPYEQYF
d_gene: .; j_gene: TRBJ2-5; abundance: .; v_gene: TRBV5-1; CDR3nt: TGCGCCAGCAGCTTGTTTGGAGCGGTAGTGGCAGAGACCCAGTACTTC; CDR3aa: CASSLFGAVVAETQYF
d_gene: TRBD1; j_gene: TRBJ1-5; abundance: .; v_gene: TRBV23-1; CDR3nt: TGCGCCAGCAGTCAAGCCGGACAGGGGCGCAATCAGCCCCAGCATTTT; CDR3aa: CASSQAGQGRNQPQHF
d_gene: TRBD2; j_gene: TRBJ2-1; abundance: .; v_gene: TRBV25-1; CDR3nt: TGTGCCAGCAGCTCTAGCGGGGGGGCTTACAATGAGCAGTTCTTC; CDR3aa: CASSSSGGAYNEQFF
d_gene: .; j_gene: TRBJ1-5; abundance: few; v_gene: TRBV3-1/TRBV3-2; CDR3nt: TGTGCCAGCAGCCAAGCCGGTTCAGGGGCCGGCCAGCCCCAGCATTTT; CDR3aa: CASSQAGSGAGQPQHF
d_gene: .; j_gene: TRBJ1-3; abundance: .; v_gene: TRBV15; CDR3nt: TGTGCCACCAGCAGAGATCGGGATTCTGGAAACACCATATATTTT; CDR3aa: CATSRDRDSGNTIYF
d_gene: TRBD2; j_gene: TRBJ2-3; abundance: .; v_gene: TRBV5-1; CDR3nt: TGCGCCAGCCGAAATATCGGGGAGGGAACAGATACGCAGTATTTT; CDR3aa: CASRNIGEGTDTQYF
d_gene: .; j_gene: TRBJ2-1; abundance: .; v_gene: TRBV9; CDR3nt: TGTGCCAGCAACCACAGAGACAATGAGCAGTTCTTC; CDR3aa: CASNHRDNEQFF
d_gene: .; j_gene: TRBJ2-4; abundance: .; v_gene: TRBV2; CDR3nt: TGTGCCAGCAGTGAAAGGCGGGGCAGCTCAAAAAACATTCAGTACTTC; CDR3aa: CASSERRGSSKNIQYF
d_gene: .; j_gene: TRBJ2-2; abundance: .; v_gene: TRBV5-6; CDR3nt: TGTGCCAGCAGCCCCCTACAGGGCAGAGGGGACACCGGGGAGCTGTTTTTT; CDR3aa: CASSPLQGRGDTGELFF
d_gene: .; j_gene: TRBJ2-1; abundance: .; v_gene: TRBV18; CDR3nt: TGTGCCAGCTCATCTATAGCGGTCTCCTACAATGAGCAGTTCTTC; CDR3aa: CASSSIAVSYNEQFF
d_gene: TRBD1; j_gene: TRBJ2-7; abundance: .; v_gene: TRBV10-3; CDR3nt: TGTGCCATCAGTGGGGACAGGGGCGATAACGAGCAGTACTTC; CDR3aa: CAISGDRGDNEQYF
d_gene: .; j_gene: TRBJ1-1; abundance: .; v_gene: TRBV14; CDR3nt: TGTGCCAGCAGCCAGGAGGAGAACACTGAAGCTTTCTTT; CDR3aa: CASSQEENTEAFF
d_gene: .; j_gene: TRBJ2-7; abundance: once; v_gene: TRBV20-1; CDR3nt: TGCAGTGCTAGTCCGTTCCGGGGGACCAGCGAGCAGTACTTC; CDR3aa: CSASPFRGTSEQYF
d_gene: TRBD1; j_gene: TRBJ1-1; abundance: once; v_gene: TRBV30; CDR3nt: TGTGCCTGGAGTGTGGGACAGCCGGGGGCTTTCTTT; CDR3aa: CAWSVGQPGAFF
d_gene: TRBD1; j_gene: TRBJ1-5; abundance: once; v_gene: TRBV6-5; CDR3nt: TGTGCCAGCAGAGGAACAGGGGGCGGATTGCCCCAGCATTTT; CDR3aa: CASRGTGGGLPQHF
d_gene: .; j_gene: TRBJ1-1; abundance: .; v_gene: TRBV11-3; CDR3nt: TGTGCCAGCAGTTCCACATCGAACACTGAAGCTTTCTTT; CDR3aa: CASSSTSNTEAFF
d_gene: TRBD1; j_gene: TRBJ2-7; abundance: .; v_gene: TRBV25-1; CDR3nt: TGTGCCAGCAGTGAAACAGGGGGTGCCTACGAGCAGTACTTC; CDR3aa: CASSETGGAYEQYF
d_gene: .; j_gene: TRBJ2-1; abundance: .; v_gene: TRBV11-3; CDR3nt: TGTGCCAGCAGCTTAAGAGACACAGAGCAGTTCTTC; CDR3aa: CASSLRDTEQFF
d_gene: .; j_gene: TRBJ1-2; abundance: once; v_gene: TRBV24-1; CDR3nt: TGTGCCACCAGTGATTCGCGGCGGCGTGGCTACACCTTC; CDR3aa: CATSDSRRRGYTF
d_gene: .; j_gene: TRBJ1-5; abundance: .; v_gene: TRBV6-5; CDR3nt: TGTGCCAGCATGTACATGGGCAATCAGCCCCAGCATTTT; CDR3aa: CASMYMGNQPQHF
d_gene: TRBD2; j_gene: TRBJ2-5; abundance: few; v_gene: TRBV4-1; CDR3nt: TGCGCCAGCAGCCTAGCGGGGGCGGAGACCCAGTACTTC; CDR3aa: CASSLAGAETQYF
d_gene: TRBD2; j_gene: TRBJ2-5; abundance: .; v_gene: TRBV13; CDR3nt: TGTGCCAGCAGCTGGGGGACTACCTACCAAGAGACCCAGTACTTC; CDR3aa: CASSWGTTYQETQYF
d_gene: TRBD1; j_gene: TRBJ1-1; abundance: .; v_gene: TRBV9; CDR3nt: TGTGCCAGCAGCGAACGACAGGGTGCGGCTGAAGCTTTCTTT; CDR3aa: CASSERQGAAEAFF
d_gene: .; j_gene: TRBJ1-6; abundance: few; v_gene: TRBV3-1/TRBV3-2; CDR3nt: TGTGCCAGCAGCCAAGACTACCAGGGAAACTATAATTCACCCCTCCACTTT; CDR3aa: CASSQDYQGNYNSPLHF
d_gene: .; j_gene: TRBJ1-1; abundance: .; v_gene: TRBV12-3/TRBV12-4; CDR3nt: TGTGCCAGCAGTTTAATGAGGGACACTGAAGCTTTCTTT; CDR3aa: CASSLMRDTEAFF
d_gene: TRBD1; j_gene: TRBJ1-2; abundance: .; v_gene: TRBV10-1; CDR3nt: TGCGCCACCCTTGGTGGGACAGCCTATGGCTACACCTTC; CDR3aa: CATLGGTAYGYTF
d_gene: TRBD1; j_gene: TRBJ2-3; abundance: .; v_gene: TRBV2; CDR3nt: TGTGCCAGCAGTATTGACAGGGGCGGAGATACGCAGTATTTT; CDR3aa: CASSIDRGGDTQYF
d_gene: TRBD1; j_gene: TRBJ1-6; abundance: .; v_gene: TRBV5-1; CDR3nt: TGCGCCAGCGGGGGGGACAGGAATTCACCCCTCCACTTT; CDR3aa: CASGGDRNSPLHF
d_gene: TRBD1; j_gene: TRBJ1-3; abundance: few; v_gene: TRBV19; CDR3nt: TGTGCCACTGGCCGGGACAGCTCTGGAAACACCATATATTTT; CDR3aa: CATGRDSSGNTIYF
d_gene: .; j_gene: TRBJ1-6; abundance: .; v_gene: TRBV19; CDR3nt: TGTGCCAGTAGTATAGGAGGAGGGGTTGAGATGAATAATTCACCCCTCCACTTT; CDR3aa: CASSIGGGVEMNNSPLHF
d_gene: .; j_gene: TRBJ1-2; abundance: .; v_gene: TRBV4-1; CDR3nt: TGCGCCAGCAGCCAAGATCCCCAGGGGAACTATGGCTACACCTTC; CDR3aa: CASSQDPQGNYGYTF
d_gene: .; j_gene: TRBJ1-5; abundance: .; v_gene: TRBV7-9; CDR3nt: TGTGCCAGCAGCTCGGTGAAACAGGGATATAGCAATCAGCCCCAGCATTTT; CDR3aa: CASSSVKQGYSNQPQHF
d_gene: TRBD1; j_gene: TRBJ1-1; abundance: .; v_gene: TRBV5-6; CDR3nt: TGTGCCAGCAGCTTCGACAGGGGCGTGAACACTGAAGCTTTCTTT; CDR3aa: CASSFDRGVNTEAFF
d_gene: .; j_gene: TRBJ2-7; abundance: .; v_gene: TRBV24-1; CDR3nt: TGTGCCACCAGTGATTCCGGGACACCGCACTCCTACGAGCAGTACTTC; CDR3aa: CATSDSGTPHSYEQYF
d_gene: .; j_gene: TRBJ1-5; abundance: .; v_gene: TRBV4-1; CDR3nt: TGCGCCAGCAGCCAAGAACTAACAGGGAATCAGCCCCAGCATTTT; CDR3aa: CASSQELTGNQPQHF
d_gene: .; j_gene: TRBJ2-3; abundance: .; v_gene: TRBV7-9; CDR3nt: TGTGCCAGCAGTTCCTCCCCCACAGATACGCAGTATTTT; CDR3aa: CASSSSPTDTQYF
d_gene: .; j_gene: TRBJ2-7; abundance: .; v_gene: TRBV18; CDR3nt: TGTGCCAGCTCATTTTCGCAGGGGTATATCGACGAGCAGTACTTC; CDR3aa: CASSFSQGYIDEQYF
d_gene: TRBD2; j_gene: TRBJ2-1; abundance: .; v_gene: TRBV6-5; CDR3nt: TGTGCCAGCATGGGCGGGGGGGGTCTCTGGGATGAGCAGTTCTTC; CDR3aa: CASMGGGGLWDEQFF
d_gene: TRBD1; j_gene: TRBJ2-7; abundance: few; v_gene: TRBV19; CDR3nt: TGTGCCAGTAGGCTTTCCGGGACAGGGTCCCACGAGCAGTACTTC; CDR3aa: CASRLSGTGSHEQYF
d_gene: .; j_gene: TRBJ2-7; abundance: once; v_gene: TRBV27; CDR3nt: TGTGCCAGCAGTCGCTTGCCGGGGAACTACGAGCAGTACTTC; CDR3aa: CASSRLPGNYEQYF
d_gene: .; j_gene: TRBJ1-4; abundance: .; v_gene: TRBV28; CDR3nt: TGTGCCAGCAGCCTACAGGGCGCAACTAATGAAAAACTGTTTTTT; CDR3aa: CASSLQGATNEKLFF